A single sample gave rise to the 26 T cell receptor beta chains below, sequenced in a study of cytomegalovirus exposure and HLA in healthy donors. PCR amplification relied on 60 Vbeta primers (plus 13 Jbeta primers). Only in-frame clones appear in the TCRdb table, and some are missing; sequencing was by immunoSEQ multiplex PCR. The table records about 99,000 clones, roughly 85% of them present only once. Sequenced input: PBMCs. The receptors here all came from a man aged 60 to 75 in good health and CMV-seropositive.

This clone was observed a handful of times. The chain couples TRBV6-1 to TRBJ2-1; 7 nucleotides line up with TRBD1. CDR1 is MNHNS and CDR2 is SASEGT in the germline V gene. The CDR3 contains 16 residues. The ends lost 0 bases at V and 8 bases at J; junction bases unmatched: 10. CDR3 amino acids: CASSEALGDRGDEQFF. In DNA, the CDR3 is TGTGCCAGCAGTGAAGCGCTGGGGGACAGAGGAGATGAGCAGTTCTTC.

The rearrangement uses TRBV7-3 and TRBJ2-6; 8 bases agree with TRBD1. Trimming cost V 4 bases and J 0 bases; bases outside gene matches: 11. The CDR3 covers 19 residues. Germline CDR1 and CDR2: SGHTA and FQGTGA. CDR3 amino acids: CASSSLPGQAYSGANVLTF. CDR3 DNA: TGTGCCAGCAGCTCCCTGCCGGGACAGGCTTACTCTGGGGCCAACGTCCTGACTTTC.

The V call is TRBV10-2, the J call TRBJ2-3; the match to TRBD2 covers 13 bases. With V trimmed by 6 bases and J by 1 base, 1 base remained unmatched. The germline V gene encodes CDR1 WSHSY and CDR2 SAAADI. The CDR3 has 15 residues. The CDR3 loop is CASRGTSGGTDTQYF. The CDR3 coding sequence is TGCGCCAGCAGGGGGACTAGCGGGGGCACAGATACGCAGTATTTT.

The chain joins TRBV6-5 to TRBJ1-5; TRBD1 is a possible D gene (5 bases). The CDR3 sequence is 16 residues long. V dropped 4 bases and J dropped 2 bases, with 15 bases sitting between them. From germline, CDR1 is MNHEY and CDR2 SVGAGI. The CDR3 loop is CASSSPEGSCNQPQHF. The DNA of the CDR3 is TGTGCCAGCAGTTCCCCGGAGGGGAGTTGCAATCAGCCCCAGCATTTT.

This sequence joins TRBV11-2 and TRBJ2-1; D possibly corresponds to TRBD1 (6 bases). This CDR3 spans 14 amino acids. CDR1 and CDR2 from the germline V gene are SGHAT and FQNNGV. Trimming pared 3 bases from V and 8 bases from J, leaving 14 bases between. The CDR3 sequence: CASSFERGWDEQFF. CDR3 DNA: TGTGCCAGCAGCTTCGAAAGGGGGTGGGATGAGCAGTTCTTC. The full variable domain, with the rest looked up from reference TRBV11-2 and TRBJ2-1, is EAGVAQSPRYKIIEKRQSVAFWCNPISGHATLYWYQQILGQGPKLLIQFQNNGVVDDSQLPKDRFSAERLKGVDSTLKIQPAKLEDSAVYLCASSFERGWDEQFFGPGTRLTVL.

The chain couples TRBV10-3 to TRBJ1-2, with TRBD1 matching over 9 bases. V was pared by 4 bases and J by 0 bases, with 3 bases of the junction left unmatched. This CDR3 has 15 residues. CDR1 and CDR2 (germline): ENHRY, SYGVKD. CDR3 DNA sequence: TGTGCCATCAGTGGGGACAGGGTAACTAACTATGGCTACACCTTC. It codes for CAISGDRVTNYGYTF.

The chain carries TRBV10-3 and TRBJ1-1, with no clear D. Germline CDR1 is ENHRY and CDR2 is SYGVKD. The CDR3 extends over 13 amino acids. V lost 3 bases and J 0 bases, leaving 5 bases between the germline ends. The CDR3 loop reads CAISDIMNTEAFF. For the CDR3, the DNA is TGTGCCATCAGTGATATAATGAACACTGAAGCTTTCTTT.

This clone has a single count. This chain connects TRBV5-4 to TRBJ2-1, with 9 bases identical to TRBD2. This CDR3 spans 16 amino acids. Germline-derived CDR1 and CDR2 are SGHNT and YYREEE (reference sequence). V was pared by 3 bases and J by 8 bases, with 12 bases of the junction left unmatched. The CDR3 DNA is TGTGCCAGCAGCTCTATGCGGGGGGGAAGAGTCGATGAGCAGTTCTTC. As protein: CASSSMRGGRVDEQFF.

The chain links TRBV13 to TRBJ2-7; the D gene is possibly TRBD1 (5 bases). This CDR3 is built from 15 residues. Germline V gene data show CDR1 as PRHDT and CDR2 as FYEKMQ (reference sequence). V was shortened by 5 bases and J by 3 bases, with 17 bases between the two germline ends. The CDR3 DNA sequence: TGTGCCAGCAGCCCTAGGCCCAGGGTAGACTACGAGCAGTACTTC. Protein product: CASSPRPRVDYEQYF. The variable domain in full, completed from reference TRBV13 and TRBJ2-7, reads AAGVIQSPRHLIKEKRETATLKCYPIPRHDTVYWYQQGPGQDPQFLISFYEKMQSDKGSIPDRFSAQQFSDYHSELNMSSLELGDSALYFCASSPRPRVDYEQYFGPGTRLTVT.

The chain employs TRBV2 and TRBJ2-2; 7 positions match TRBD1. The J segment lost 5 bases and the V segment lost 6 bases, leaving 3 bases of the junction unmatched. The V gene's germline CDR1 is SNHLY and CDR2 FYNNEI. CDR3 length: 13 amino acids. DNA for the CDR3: TGTGCCAGCAGGGCGACAGGGACCGGGGAGCTGTTTTTT. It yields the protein CASRATGTGELFF.

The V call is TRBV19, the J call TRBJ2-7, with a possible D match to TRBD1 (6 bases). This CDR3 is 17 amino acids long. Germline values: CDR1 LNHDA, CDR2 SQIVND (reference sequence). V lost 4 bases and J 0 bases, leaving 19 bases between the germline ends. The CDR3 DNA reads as TGTGCCAGTAGTAAAGATGGTGGGACACCGATCTCCTACGAGCAGTACTTC. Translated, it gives CASSKDGGTPISYEQYF. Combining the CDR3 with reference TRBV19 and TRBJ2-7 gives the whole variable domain DGGITQSPKYLFRKEGQNVTLSCEQNLNHDAMYWYRQDPGQGLRLIYYSQIVNDFQKGDIAEGYSVSREKKESFPLTVTSAQKNPTAFYLCASSKDGGTPISYEQYFGPGTRLTVT.

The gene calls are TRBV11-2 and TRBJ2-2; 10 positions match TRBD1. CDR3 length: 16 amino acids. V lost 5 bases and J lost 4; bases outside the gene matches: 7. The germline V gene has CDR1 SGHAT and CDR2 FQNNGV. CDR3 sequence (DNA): TGTGCCAGCAGCCTTCGGGACAGGGGCCCCACCGGGGAGCTGTTTTTT. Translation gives CASSLRDRGPTGELFF. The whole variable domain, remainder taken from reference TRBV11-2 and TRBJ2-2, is EAGVAQSPRYKIIEKRQSVAFWCNPISGHATLYWYQQILGQGPKLLIQFQNNGVVDDSQLPKDRFSAERLKGVDSTLKIQPAKLEDSAVYLCASSLRDRGPTGELFFGEGSRLTVL.

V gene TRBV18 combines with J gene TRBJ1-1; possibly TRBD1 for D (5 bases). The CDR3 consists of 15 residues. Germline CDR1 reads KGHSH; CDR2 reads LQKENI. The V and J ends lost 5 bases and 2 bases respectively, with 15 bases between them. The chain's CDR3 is CASSAQQVRNTEAFF. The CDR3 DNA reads TGTGCCAGCTCAGCACAACAGGTGCGAAACACTGAAGCTTTCTTT.

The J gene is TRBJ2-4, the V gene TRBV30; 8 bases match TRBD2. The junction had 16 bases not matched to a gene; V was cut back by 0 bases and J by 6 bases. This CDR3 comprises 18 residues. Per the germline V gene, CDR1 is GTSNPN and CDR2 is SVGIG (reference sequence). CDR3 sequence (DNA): TGTGCCTGGAGTGTACTTCTGGGCGGGGGGACAACCCCAAACATTCAGTACTTC. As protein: CAWSVLLGGGTTPNIQYF.

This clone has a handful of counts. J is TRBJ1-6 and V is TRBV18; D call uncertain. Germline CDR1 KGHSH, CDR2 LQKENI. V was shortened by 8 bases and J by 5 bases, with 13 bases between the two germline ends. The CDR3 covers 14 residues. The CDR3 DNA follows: TGTGCCAGCACTACGACGGCTGATAATTCACCCCTCCACTTT. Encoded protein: CASTTTADNSPLHF.

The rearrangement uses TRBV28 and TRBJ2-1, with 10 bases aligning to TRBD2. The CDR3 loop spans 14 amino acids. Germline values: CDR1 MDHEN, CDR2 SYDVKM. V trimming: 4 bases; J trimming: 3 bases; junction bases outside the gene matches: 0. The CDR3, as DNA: TGTGCCAGCAGTTCTAGCGGGGGCTACAATGAGCAGTTCTTC. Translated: CASSSSGGYNEQFF.

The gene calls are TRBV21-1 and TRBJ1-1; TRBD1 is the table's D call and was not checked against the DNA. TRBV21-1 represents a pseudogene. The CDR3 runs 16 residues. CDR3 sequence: CASSKVGRVTNTEAFF. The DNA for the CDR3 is TGTGCCAGCAGCAAAGTGGGCAGGGTGACGAACACTGAAGCTTTCTTT.

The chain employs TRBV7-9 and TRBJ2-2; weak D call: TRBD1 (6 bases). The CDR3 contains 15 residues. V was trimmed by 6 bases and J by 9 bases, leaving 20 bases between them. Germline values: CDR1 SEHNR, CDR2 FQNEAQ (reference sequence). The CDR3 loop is CASRTGKRTGWELFF. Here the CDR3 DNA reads TGTGCCAGCAGAACAGGGAAACGGACGGGTTGGGAGCTGTTTTTT. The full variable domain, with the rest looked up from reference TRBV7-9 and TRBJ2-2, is DTGVSQNPRHKITKRGQNVTFRCDPISEHNRLYWYRQTLGQGPEFLTYFQNEAQLEKSRLLSDRFSAERPKGSFSTLEIQRTEQGDSAMYLCASRTGKRTGWELFFGEGSRLTVL.

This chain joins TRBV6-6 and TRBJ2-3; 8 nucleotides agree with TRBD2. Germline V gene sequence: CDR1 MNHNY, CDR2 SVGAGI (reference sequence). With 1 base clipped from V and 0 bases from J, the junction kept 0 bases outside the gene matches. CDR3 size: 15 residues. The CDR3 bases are TGTGCCAGCAGTTACTTAGCGGGGAGCACAGATACGCAGTATTTT. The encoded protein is CASSYLAGSTDTQYF.

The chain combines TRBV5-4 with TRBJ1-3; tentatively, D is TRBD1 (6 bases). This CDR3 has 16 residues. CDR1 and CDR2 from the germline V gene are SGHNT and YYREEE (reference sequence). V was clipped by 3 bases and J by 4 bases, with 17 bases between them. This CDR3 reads CASSSPGGAWGNTIYF. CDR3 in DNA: TGTGCCAGCAGCTCCCCCGGGGGGGCATGGGGAAACACCATATATTTT.

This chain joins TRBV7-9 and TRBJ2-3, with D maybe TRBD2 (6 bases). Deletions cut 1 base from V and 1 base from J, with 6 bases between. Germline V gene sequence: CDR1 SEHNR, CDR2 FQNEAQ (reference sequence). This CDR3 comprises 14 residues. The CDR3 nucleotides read TGTGCCAGCAGCTTAGGACTAGGCACAGATACGCAGTATTTT. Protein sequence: CASSLGLGTDTQYF.

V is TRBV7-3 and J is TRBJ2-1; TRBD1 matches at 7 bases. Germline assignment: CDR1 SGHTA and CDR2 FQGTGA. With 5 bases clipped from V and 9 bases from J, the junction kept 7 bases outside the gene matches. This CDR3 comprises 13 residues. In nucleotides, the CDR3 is TGTGCCAGCAGCATACCGGGACAGTCTGAGCAGTTCTTC. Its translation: CASSIPGQSEQFF.

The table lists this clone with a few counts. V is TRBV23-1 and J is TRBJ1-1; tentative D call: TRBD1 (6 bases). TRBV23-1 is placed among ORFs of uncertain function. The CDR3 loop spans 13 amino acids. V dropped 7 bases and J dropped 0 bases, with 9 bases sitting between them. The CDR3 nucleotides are TGCGCCAGCAAGGACAGCTTGAACACTGAAGCTTTCTTT. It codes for CASKDSLNTEAFF.

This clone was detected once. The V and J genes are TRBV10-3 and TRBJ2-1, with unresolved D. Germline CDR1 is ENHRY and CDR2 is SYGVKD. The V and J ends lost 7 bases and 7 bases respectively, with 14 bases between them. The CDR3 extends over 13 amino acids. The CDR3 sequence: CAINKDTGNEQFF. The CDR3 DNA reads TGTGCCATCAATAAGGATACCGGGAATGAGCAGTTCTTC.

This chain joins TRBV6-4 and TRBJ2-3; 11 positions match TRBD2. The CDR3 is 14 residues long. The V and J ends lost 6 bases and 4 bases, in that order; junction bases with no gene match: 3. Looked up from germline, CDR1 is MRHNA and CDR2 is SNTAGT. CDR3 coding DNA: TGTGCCAGCAGACTAGCGGGGGAGTCAGATACGCAGTATTTT. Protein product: CASRLAGESDTQYF.

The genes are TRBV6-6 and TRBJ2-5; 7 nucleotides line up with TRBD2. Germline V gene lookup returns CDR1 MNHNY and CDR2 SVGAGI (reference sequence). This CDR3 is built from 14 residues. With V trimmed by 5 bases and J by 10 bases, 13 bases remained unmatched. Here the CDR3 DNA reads TGTGCCAGCAGTACCCCACTAGCGCTTGCAGGCCAGTACTTC. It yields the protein CASSTPLALAGQYF.